This T cell receptor beta chain was found in a study of shared clonotypes between healthy human individuals. To note about this clone: What it binds is not known.

Using immunoSEQ multiplex PCR, the repertoire was profiled, and TCRdb retains in-frame clones only, with some absent. The sample has roughly 2.1 million clones, about 92% seen once; the top ten hold under 2%. Study observations and caveats: Naive CD4 clonotypes were shared across several donors at 4% to 5%.

Positive CCR7 selection of CD45RO-negative cells yielded the naive CD8 cells, and terminally differentiated effector memory CD45RA+ cells were excluded. Trimming removed 4 bases from V and 2 bases from J, with 19 bases in between. The CDR3 loop spans 16 amino acids. Germline V CDR1 and CDR2: SGHDT, YYEEEE. The clonotype was recovered from a man younger than 35 in good health. Some clones in this sample may be carry-over from other donors' samples. The chain joins TRBV5-6 to TRBJ2-7; D assignment may be TRBD1 or TRBD2 (6 bases each). Sequencing was done on a sample of naive CD8+ T cells from PBMCs. CDR3 protein: CASSLVKGGFPYEQYF. The CDR3 DNA follows: TGTGCCAGCAGCCTGGTTAAAGGGGGGTTCCCCTACGAGCAGTACTTC. Full variable domain (remainder filled in from reference TRBV5-6 and TRBJ2-7): DAGVTQSPTHLIKTRGQQVTLRCSPKSGHDTVSWYQQALGQGPQFIFQYYEEEERQRGNFPDRFSGHQFPNYSSELNVNALLLGDSALYLCASSLVKGGFPYEQYFGPGTRLTVT.